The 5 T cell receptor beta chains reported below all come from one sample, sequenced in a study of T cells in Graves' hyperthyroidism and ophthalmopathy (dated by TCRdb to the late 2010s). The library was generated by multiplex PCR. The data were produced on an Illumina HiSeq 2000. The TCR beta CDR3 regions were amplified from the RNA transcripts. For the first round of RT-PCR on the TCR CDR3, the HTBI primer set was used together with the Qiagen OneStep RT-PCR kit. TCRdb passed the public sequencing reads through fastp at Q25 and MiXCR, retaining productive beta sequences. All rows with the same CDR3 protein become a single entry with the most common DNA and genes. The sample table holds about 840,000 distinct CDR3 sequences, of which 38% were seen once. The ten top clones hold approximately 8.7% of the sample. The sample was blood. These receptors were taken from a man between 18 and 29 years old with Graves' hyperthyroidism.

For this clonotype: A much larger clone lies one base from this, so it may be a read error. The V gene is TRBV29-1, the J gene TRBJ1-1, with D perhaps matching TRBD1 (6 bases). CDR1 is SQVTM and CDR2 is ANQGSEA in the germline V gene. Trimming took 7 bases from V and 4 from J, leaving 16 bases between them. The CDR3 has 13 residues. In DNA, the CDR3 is TGCAGCGGGGACATGGGAGGTGCCACTGAAGCTTTCTTT. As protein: CSGDMGGATEAFF. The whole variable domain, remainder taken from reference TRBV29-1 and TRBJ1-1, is SAVISQKPSRDICQRGTSLTIQCQVDSQVTMMFWYRQQPGQSLTLIATANQGSEATYESGFVIDKFPISRPNLTFSTLTVSNMSPEDSSIYLCSGDMGGATEAFFGQGTRLTVV.

CDR3 in DNA: TGCGCCAGCAGCCAAGAAGGGACAGTGGGGGAGACCCAGTACTTC. Amino acid sequence: CASSQEGTVGETQYF. V and J are TRBV4-1 and TRBJ2-5, with TRBD1 matching 7 bases. J lost 5 bases, V lost 0 bases, and 6 bases had no gene match. Germline CDR1 is MGHRA and CDR2 is YSYEKL. The CDR3 is 15 residues long.

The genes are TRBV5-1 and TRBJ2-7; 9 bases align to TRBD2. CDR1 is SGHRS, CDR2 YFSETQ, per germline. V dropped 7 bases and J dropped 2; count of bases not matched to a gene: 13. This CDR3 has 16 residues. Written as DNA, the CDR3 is TGCGCCAGCGGGTTCCTCCTAGCGGGGCCCCCCTACGAGCAGTACTTC. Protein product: CASGFLLAGPPYEQYF.

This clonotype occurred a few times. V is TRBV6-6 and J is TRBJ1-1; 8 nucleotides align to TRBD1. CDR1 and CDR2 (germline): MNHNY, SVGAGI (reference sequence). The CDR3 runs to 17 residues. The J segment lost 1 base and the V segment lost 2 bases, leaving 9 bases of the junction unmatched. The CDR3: CASSYHPRDRKNTEAFF. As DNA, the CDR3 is TGTGCCAGCAGTTACCATCCTCGGGACAGGAAGAACACTGAAGCTTTCTTT.

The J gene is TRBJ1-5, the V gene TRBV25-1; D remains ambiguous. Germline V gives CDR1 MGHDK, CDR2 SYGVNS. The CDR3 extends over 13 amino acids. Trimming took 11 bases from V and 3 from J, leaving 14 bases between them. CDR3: CAWSAGYNQPQHF. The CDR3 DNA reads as TGTGCCTGGAGTGCTGGGTACAATCAGCCCCAGCATTTT. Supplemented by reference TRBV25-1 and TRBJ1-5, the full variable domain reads EADIYQTPRYLVIGTGKKITLECSQTMGHDKMYWYQQDPGMELHLIHYSYGVNSTEKGDLSSESTVSRIRTEHFPLTLESARPSHTSQYLCAWSAGYNQPQHFGDGTRLSIL.